The present T cell receptor beta chain was sequenced within a study of T cells in Graves' hyperthyroidism and ophthalmopathy. Whole-study findings and limits: Model output signaled ophthalmopathy a median about seven months ahead of onset.

This CDR3 contains 16 residues. Germline CDR1 is SGHAT and CDR2 is FQNNGV. Trimming took off 5 bases at V and 0 bases at J, with 14 bases between the two ends. TCR beta CDR3 sequences were amplified from RNA transcripts. HTBI primers drove first-round RT-PCR of the TCR CDR3. TCRdb redid the calling of the multiplex PCR reads with MiXCR, one entry per CDR3 protein. The table has roughly 650,000 distinct CDR3 sequences, about a sixth seen once. Each ophthalmopathy patient scored at least 3 on the Clinical Activity Score and at least 4 on NOSPECS grade, with duration under 3 months. Diagnoses were established using clinical symptoms, serum thyroxine and TRAb, thyroid ultrasound and orbital computed tomography. This clonotype appeared many times. Its antigen is still unknown.

The chain carries TRBV11-2 and TRBJ2-1; a possible D gene is TRBD1 (5 bases). Sequencing was performed on blood. The receptor comes from a middle-aged woman with Graves' ophthalmopathy. In DNA form, the CDR3 reads TGTGCCAGCAGCGCCACAGGAGCCCTCTCCTACAATGAGCAGTTCTTC. Its protein product is CASSATGALSYNEQFF.